The T cell receptor beta chain described here comes from a study of cytomegalovirus exposure and HLA in healthy donors. J gave up 9 bases and V 3 bases, and 17 bases lay outside the gene matches. Germline V gene data show CDR1 as LGHNA and CDR2 as YSLEER. The CDR3 has 18 residues. Findings of the study overall: Earlier analysis looked at TCR beta V segments, and most were productive about 87% or about 30% of the time. With later analysis, a missense DCLRE1C variant became linked to TCR beta V- and J-gene trimming.

In the PCR, 60 Vbeta and 13 Jbeta primers were used. Profiled with immunoSEQ multiplex PCR; TCRdb holds only in-frame clones, not every one. The sample is made up of about 58,000 clones, and the top ten hold 4% of it. Comment on this clone: Its cognate antigen is unknown.

The V and J genes are TRBV4-3 and TRBJ2-5; 12 nucleotides match TRBD2. Specimen: PBMCs. The sequence was obtained from a male donor in good health and CMV-seronegative. The CDR3 sequence is CASSHSLAGGRPEEAQYF. In DNA, the CDR3 is TGCGCCAGCAGCCATTCACTAGCGGGGGGCCGGCCGGAGGAGGCCCAGTACTTC.